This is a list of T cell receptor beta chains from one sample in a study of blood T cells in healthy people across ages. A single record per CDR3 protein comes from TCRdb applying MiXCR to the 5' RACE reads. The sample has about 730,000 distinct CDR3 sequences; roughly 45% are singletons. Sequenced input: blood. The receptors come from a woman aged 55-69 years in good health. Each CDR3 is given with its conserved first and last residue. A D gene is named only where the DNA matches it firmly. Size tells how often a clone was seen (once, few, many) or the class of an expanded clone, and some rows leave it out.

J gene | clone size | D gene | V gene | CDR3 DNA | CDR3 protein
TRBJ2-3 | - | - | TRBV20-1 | TGCAGTGCTAGCCTCGACCCGGACACGCAGTATTTT | CSASLDPDTQYF
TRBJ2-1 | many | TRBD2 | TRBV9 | TGTGCCAGCAGCGATAGCGGGGGGGCGGGAAATGAGCAGTTCTTC | CASSDSGGAGNEQFF
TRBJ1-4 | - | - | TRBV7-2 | TGTGCCAGCAGCCGCCTCTCTAATGAAAAACTGTTTTTT | CASSRLSNEKLFF
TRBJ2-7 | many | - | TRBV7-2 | TGTGCCAGCAGCTTAGCGTTGACTAGTCAGGGCGAGCAGTACTTC | CASSLALTSQGEQYF
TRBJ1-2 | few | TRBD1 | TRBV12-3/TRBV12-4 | TGTGCCAGCAGTTTCACAGGGGGCGGTGGCTACACCTTC | CASSFTGGGGYTF
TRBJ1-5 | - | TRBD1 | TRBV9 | TGTGCCAGCAGCGTAGGTCCAGGGGGCGACGGGGGCAATCAGCCCCAGCATTTT | CASSVGPGGDGGNQPQHF
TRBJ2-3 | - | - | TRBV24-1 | TGTGCCACCAGTGATCCCGGGACTCCCACAGATACGCAGTATTTT | CATSDPGTPTDTQYF
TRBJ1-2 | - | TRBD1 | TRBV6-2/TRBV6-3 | TGTGCCAGCCGCAACTCCGGGACAGGGGTCGGCTACACCTTC | CASRNSGTGVGYTF
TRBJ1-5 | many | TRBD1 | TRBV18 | TGTGCCAGCTCACCAGGACAGGATCAGCCCCAGCATTTT | CASSPGQDQPQHF
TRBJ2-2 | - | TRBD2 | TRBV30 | TGTGCCTGGAAAGGGGCTAGCGGGGTAACCGGGGAGCTGTTTTTT | CAWKGASGVTGELFF
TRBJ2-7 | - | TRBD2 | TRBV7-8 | TGTGCCAGCAGCTTAACCCAACTAGCGGGCTCCTACGAGCAGTACTTC | CASSLTQLAGSYEQYF
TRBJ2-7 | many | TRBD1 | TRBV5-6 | TGTGCCAGCAGCTCCCAACAGGGGAATACCTACGAGCAGTACTTC | CASSSQQGNTYEQYF
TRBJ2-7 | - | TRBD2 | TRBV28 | TGTGCCAGCAGTTTACTGGGGACTAGCGGAAGCTCCTACAATGAGCAGTACTTC | CASSLLGTSGSSYNEQYF
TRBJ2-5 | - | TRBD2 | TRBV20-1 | TGCAGTGCTAGGACTAGCGGGAGGGCCATTCGCAGGGAGCAGTACTTC | CSARTSGRAIRREQYF
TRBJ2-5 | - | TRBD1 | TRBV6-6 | TGTGCCAGCAGGCTGACAGGGCAAGAGACCCAGTACTTC | CASRLTGQETQYF
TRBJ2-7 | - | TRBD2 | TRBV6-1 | TGTGCCAGCAGTGAAGAACGAGCGGGAGCCTACGAGCAGTACTTC | CASSEERAGAYEQYF
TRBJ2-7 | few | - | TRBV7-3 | TGTGCCAGCAGCGTAGGGGCCAACTCTTACGAGCAGTACTTC | CASSVGANSYEQYF
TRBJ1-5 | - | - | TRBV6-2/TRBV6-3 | TGTGCCAGCAGTTACTCGAACCGTAATCCGCCACAGCATTTT | CASSYSNRNPPQHF
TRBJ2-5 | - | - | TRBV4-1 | TGCGCCAGCAGCCAAGAACCCAGCGGACAAGAGACCCAGTACTTC | CASSQEPSGQETQYF
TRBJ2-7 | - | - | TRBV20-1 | TGCAGTGCTAGTTCGGTACTTGATGGCGAGCAGTACTTC | CSASSVLDGEQYF
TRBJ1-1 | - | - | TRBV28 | TGTGCCAGCAGCAGGAGGGAAGCTTTCTTT | CASSRREAFF
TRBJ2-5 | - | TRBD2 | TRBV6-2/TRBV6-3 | TGTGCCAGCAGGCCTAGCGGGGGGAGCGACAATGAGCAGTACTTC | CASRPSGGSDNEQYF
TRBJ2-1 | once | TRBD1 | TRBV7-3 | TGTGCCAGCAGCAACACCCCGGGACAGGGTTCGGAGACCCAGTTCTTC | CASSNTPGQGSETQFF
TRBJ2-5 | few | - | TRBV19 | TGTGCCAGTAGCCCCGGACTGACTTACCAAGAGACCCAGTACTTC | CASSPGLTYQETQYF
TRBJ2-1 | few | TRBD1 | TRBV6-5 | TGTGCCAGCAGAAAGAGGGGGCTCGAGAACAATGAGCAGTTCTTC | CASRKRGLENNEQFF
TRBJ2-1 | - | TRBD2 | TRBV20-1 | TGCAGTGCTAGTAGAGCGGGAGCTAGGGGTAATGAGCAGTTCTTC | CSASRAGARGNEQFF
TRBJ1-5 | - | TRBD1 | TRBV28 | TGTGCCAGCAGACCCTCCGACAGGGGGCCGAGCAATCAGCCCCAGCATTTT | CASRPSDRGPSNQPQHF
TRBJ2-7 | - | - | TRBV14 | TGTGCCAGCAGCCCGTATCTACAGGGTATCGAGCAGTACTTC | CASSPYLQGIEQYF
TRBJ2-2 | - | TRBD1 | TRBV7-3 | TGTGCCAGCAGCTCCAGACCCGGGACAGGGGAACTCGGCGGGGAGCTGTTTTTT | CASSSRPGTGELGGELFF
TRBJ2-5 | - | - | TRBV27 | TGTGCCAGCAGTAAAGGACAGTGGGAGACCCAGTACTTC | CASSKGQWETQYF
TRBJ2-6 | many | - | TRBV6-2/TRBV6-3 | TGTGCCAGCAGTCGCATGATGAGCTCTGGGGCCAACGTCCTGACTTTC | CASSRMMSSGANVLTF
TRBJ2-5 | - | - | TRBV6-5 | TGTGCCAGCAGTTACGGGTTAGCGGTGGGGCAAGAGACCCAGTACTTC | CASSYGLAVGQETQYF
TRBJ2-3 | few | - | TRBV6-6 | TGTGCCAGCAGTTCCGGACCAGATACGCAGTATTTT | CASSSGPDTQYF
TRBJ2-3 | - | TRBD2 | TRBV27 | TGTGCCAGCAGTTTATCAGCTAGCGGGGTCTCAGATACGCAGTATTTT | CASSLSASGVSDTQYF
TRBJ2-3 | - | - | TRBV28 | TGTGCCGCCAGACGGGGGAACACAGATACGCAGTATTTT | CAARRGNTDTQYF
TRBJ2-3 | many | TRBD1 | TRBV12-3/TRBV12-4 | TGTGCCAGCAGTCCCCGACAGGGCGGCACAGATACGCAGTATTTT | CASSPRQGGTDTQYF
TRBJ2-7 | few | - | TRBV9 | TGTGCCAGCAGCGTAGAGCCAGGGAGCTCCTACGAGCAGTACTTC | CASSVEPGSSYEQYF
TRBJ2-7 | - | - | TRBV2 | TGTGCCAGCAGTGAAGCCCTGTCTAAGTACTTC | CASSEALSKYF
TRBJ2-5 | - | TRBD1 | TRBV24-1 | TGTGCCACCAGTGAGGGGACAGGGGGCCCGCAGTACTTC | CATSEGTGGPQYF
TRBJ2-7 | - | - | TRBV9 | TGTGCCAGCAGCGTAGCTCCGGGGACCTCCTCCTACGAGCAGTACTTC | CASSVAPGTSSYEQYF
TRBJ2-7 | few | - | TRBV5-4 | TGTGCCAGCAGCTTGACACTGGAAGACGAGCAGTACTTC | CASSLTLEDEQYF
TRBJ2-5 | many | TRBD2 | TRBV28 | TGTGCCAGCAGTTTGTTCAGCGGGAGCAAATCAAGAGAGACCCAGTACTTC | CASSLFSGSKSRETQYF
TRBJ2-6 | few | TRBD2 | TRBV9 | TGTGCCAGCAGCGTAGCTAGCGGGTACTACTCTGGGGCCAACGTCCTGACTTTC | CASSVASGYYSGANVLTF
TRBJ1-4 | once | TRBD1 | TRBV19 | TGTGCCAGTAGAACGACAGGGCCAAATGAAAAACTGTTTTTT | CASRTTGPNEKLFF
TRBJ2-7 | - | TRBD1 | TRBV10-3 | TGTGCCATCAGTGAGTGGCGGGACAGGTCCTACGAGCAGTACTTC | CAISEWRDRSYEQYF
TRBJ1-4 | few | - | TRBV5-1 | TGCGCCAGCAGCTTGGGGGCTGCAACTAATGAAAAACTGTTTTTT | CASSLGAATNEKLFF
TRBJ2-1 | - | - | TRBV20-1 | TGCAGTGCTAGAGCCTACGGGTCCTACAATGAGCAGTTCTTC | CSARAYGSYNEQFF
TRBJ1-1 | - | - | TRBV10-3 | TGTGCCATCAGTGATTTTACGGCAGAGAACACTGAAGCTTTCTTT | CAISDFTAENTEAFF
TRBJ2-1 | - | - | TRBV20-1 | TGCAGTGCTAGAGATCACAGCGACTCCTACAATGAGCAGTACTTT | CSARDHSDSYNEQYF
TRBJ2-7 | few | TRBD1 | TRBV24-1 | TGTGCCACCAGTGATTACAGGGGGTACGAGCAGTACTTC | CATSDYRGYEQYF
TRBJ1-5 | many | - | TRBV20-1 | TGCAGTGCTAAGGCAAGGGGTTATAGCAATCAGCCCCAGCATTTT | CSAKARGYSNQPQHF
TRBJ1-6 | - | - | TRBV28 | TGTGCCAGCAGCTCCCTGCTTAATTCACCCCTCCACTTT | CASSSLLNSPLHF
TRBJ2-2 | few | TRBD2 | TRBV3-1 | TGTGCCAGCAGCCAAGGTGGGACTAGTATCGCCGGGGAGCTGTTTTTT | CASSQGGTSIAGELFF
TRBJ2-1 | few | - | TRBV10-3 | TGTGCCATCAGTGTGGAGACAGGCGATCCATACAATGAGCAGTTCTTC | CAISVETGDPYNEQFF
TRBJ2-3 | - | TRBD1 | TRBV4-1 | TGCGCCAGCAGCCAACTACAGGGGGCGCAGACAGATACGCAGTATTTT | CASSQLQGAQTDTQYF
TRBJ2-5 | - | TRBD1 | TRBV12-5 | TGTGCTAGTGGTGCCGACAGGGACCCTGAGCAGTACTTC | CASGADRDPEQYF